This TCR beta chain was found in a study of metastatic and nonmetastatic thyroid tumors. Overall study: Repertoire comparisons spanned blood and tumor or nodule tissue from malignant and benign thyroid patients. Broader study findings: Across blood and tumor, TCR beta diversity in malignant thyroid tumors was reportedly significantly higher than in benign nodules.

In the authors' methods: Clinicopathological groups of papillary thyroid cancer showed CDR3 differences that were used to build a distant-metastasis classifier. TCRdb ran MiXCR on the PCR reads. The V and J calls follow TCRdb's processing rather than the paper's. This table has under 15,000 clones, 30% to 35% appearing once. All patients were treatment-naive before thyroid surgery. Trimming pared 2 bases from V and 2 bases from J, leaving 7 bases between. This CDR3 region has 14 residues. Germline CDR1 reads GTSNPN; CDR2 reads SVGIG (reference sequence). With respect to this clone: Its antigen is not known.

This clonotype was sampled from a female donor with papillary thyroid cancer or a benign thyroid nodule (not recorded which). Some clones in this sample may be carry-over from other donors' samples. The chain combines TRBV30 with TRBJ2-6; the D is unclear. The sequencing input was tumor tissue. The CDR3, as DNA: TGTGCCTGGAGTCTCATCCCTGGGGCCAACGTCCTGACTTTC. Its protein product is CAWSLIPGANVLTF. The full variable domain, in which reference TRBV30 and TRBJ2-6 provide the parts outside the CDR3, is SQTIHQWPATLVQPVGSPLSLECTVEGTSNPNLYWYRQAAGRGLQLLFYSVGIGQISSEVPQNLSASRPQDRQFILSSKKLLLSDSGFYLCAWSLIPGANVLTFGAGSRLTVL.